Listed below are T cell receptor beta chains from one sample, sequenced in a study of cytomegalovirus exposure and HLA in healthy donors. Generated by immunoSEQ multiplex PCR, the TCRdb table keeps only in-frame clones and is missing some. This table has over 95,000 clones, over 65% appearing once. Sequencing was performed on PBMCs. These receptors were taken from a female donor in good health and CMV-seronegative. CDR3s include the opening cysteine and the closing phenylalanine or tryptophan. D genes are given only for firm matches. Clone sizes are given selectively: once, few, many, or a class where the clone is expanded.

d_gene: TRBD1
abundance: .
j_gene: TRBJ1-5
v_gene: TRBV12-5
CDR3nt: TGTGCTAGTGGTTTGAGTTTAAGGGCCGGACAGGGGGATCAGCCCCAGCATTTT
CDR3aa: CASGLSLRAGQGDQPQHF

d_gene: TRBD1
abundance: .
j_gene: TRBJ1-1
v_gene: TRBV30
CDR3nt: TGTGCCTGGACAGGGGGCTGGATTGCTTTT
CDR3aa: CAWTGGWIAF

d_gene: .
abundance: .
j_gene: TRBJ2-1
v_gene: TRBV30
CDR3nt: TGTGCCTGGAGTGTGGGAGGGGGACCCTACAATGAGCAGTTCTTC
CDR3aa: CAWSVGGGPYNEQFF

d_gene: .
abundance: .
j_gene: TRBJ2-7
v_gene: TRBV6-5
CDR3nt: TGTGCCAGCAGTTACTACGGGACCTACGAGCAGTACTTC
CDR3aa: CASSYYGTYEQYF

d_gene: .
abundance: .
j_gene: TRBJ2-7
v_gene: TRBV19
CDR3nt: TGTGCCACCAGCGCTCGCATTGGCTACGAGCAGTACTTC
CDR3aa: CATSARIGYEQYF

d_gene: .
abundance: .
j_gene: TRBJ2-2
v_gene: TRBV27
CDR3nt: TGTGCCAGCAGTTTTAACAAAAACACCGGGGAGCTGTTTTTT
CDR3aa: CASSFNKNTGELFF

d_gene: .
abundance: .
j_gene: TRBJ1-2
v_gene: TRBV19
CDR3nt: TGTGCCAGTACTGCCCCCCAGCAGGGAAATGGCTACACCTTC
CDR3aa: CASTAPQQGNGYTF

d_gene: .
abundance: .
j_gene: TRBJ2-5
v_gene: TRBV29-1
CDR3nt: TGCAGCCATGCCGGGGAAAACCAAGAGACCCAGTACTTC
CDR3aa: CSHAGENQETQYF

d_gene: .
abundance: .
j_gene: TRBJ1-3
v_gene: TRBV9
CDR3nt: TGTGCCAGCAGCGTAACGGGGATGGGTGGAAACACCATATATTTT
CDR3aa: CASSVTGMGGNTIYF

d_gene: .
abundance: .
j_gene: TRBJ1-5
v_gene: TRBV6-4
CDR3nt: TGTGCCAGCAGTGACTCAGGGGGGGGTCAGCCCCAGCATTTT
CDR3aa: CASSDSGGGQPQHF

d_gene: TRBD1
abundance: .
j_gene: TRBJ1-3
v_gene: TRBV5-6
CDR3nt: TGTGCCGGCACCCCCCGGGGACAGCGGCACTCCCCCTCTGGAAACACCATATATTTT
CDR3aa: CAGTPRGQRHSPSGNTIYF

d_gene: TRBD1
abundance: .
j_gene: TRBJ1-1
v_gene: TRBV7-8
CDR3nt: TGTGCCAGCAGCCGAGACAGGGTAAACACTGAAGCTTTCTTT
CDR3aa: CASSRDRVNTEAFF

d_gene: .
abundance: .
j_gene: TRBJ1-1
v_gene: TRBV7-8
CDR3nt: TGTGCCAGCAGCTTAATAGGGAGATTGGAGAGCACTGAAGCTTTCTTT
CDR3aa: CASSLIGRLESTEAFF

d_gene: .
abundance: .
j_gene: TRBJ2-5
v_gene: TRBV7-8
CDR3nt: TGTGCCAGCACACTACGTAGGGTGACAGCCCAAGAGACCCAGTACTTC
CDR3aa: CASTLRRVTAQETQYF

d_gene: .
abundance: once
j_gene: TRBJ2-4
v_gene: TRBV5-4
CDR3nt: TGTGCCAGCAGCTTCACAGTACCCCTTCGGAACCTTCAGTACTTC
CDR3aa: CASSFTVPLRNLQYF

d_gene: .
abundance: .
j_gene: TRBJ1-1
v_gene: TRBV10-1
CDR3nt: TGCGCCAGCAGTGAAGCCCCCGGGGGAGGGGCTTTCTTT
CDR3aa: CASSEAPGGGAFF